This T cell receptor beta chain was retrieved from a study of cytomegalovirus exposure and HLA in healthy donors (dated by TCRdb to about 2017). Looking at the study overall: An earlier analysis of more than 550 of the donors reported about 280 Gb of sequence data and about 120 million unique TCR beta sequences obtained from 180 million or so T cells. About 280 gigabases of sequencing data and tens of millions of unique TCR sequences made up an early release that covered fewer than 650 HLA-typed donors. Among the roughly 430 genotyped donors, approximately 77% belonged to the genetic ancestry cluster associated with self-reported Caucasian donors. The study aimed to test whether signatures of past pathogen exposure could be identified by cataloging public T cell receptors. The T cell repertoires of 666 subjects were profiled by immunosequencing and related to cytomegalovirus serostatus. Besides the first cohort of 550 to 750 subjects, a separate validation cohort made up of 120 or so different subjects was used. The study combined high-throughput TCR immunosequencing, statistical association of individual TCRs with disease status, and machine learning to predict cytomegalovirus infection status. To study patterns of TCR occurrence, a later analysis re-analyzed previously published TCR beta repertoires from around 700 donors and added high-resolution HLA genotyping. Rather than using new phenotypic data, the later analysis identified candidate immune exposures from TCR beta sequences and from how often those sequences occurred across donors. An earlier analysis of 587 of the donors used high-throughput TCR beta sequencing to judge whether each TCR beta V gene segment behaved as functional or pseudogenic. Donor age, sex, ethnicity and CMV serostatus were collected together with the repertoire data. A later genetic analysis used genome-wide SNP genotypes for about 60% of the roughly 700 donors, treating that subset as a discovery cohort. Every repertoire in the discovery cohort had been generated on one and the same sequencing platform. HLA typing covered class I and class II loci at four-digit resolution. The number of typed donors differed by locus: roughly 620-630 for A, B, C, DRB1 and DQB1; 500 to 550 for DQA1; around 610 for DPA1; and 400 to 480 for DPB1. Because of strong linkage in the cohort, a few DR-DQ haplotypes were treated as single units for association and clustering. On average, roughly 240,000 unique TCR beta nucleotide sequences were sequenced per donor among a few hundred genotyped donors of the cohort, with roughly 19% of those sequences being non-productive.

The trim is 0 bases for V and 2 bases for J, with a gap of 9 bases between the germline ends. The germline V gene gives CDR1 as SGDLS and CDR2 as YYNGEE. The CDR3 holds 14 amino acids from the cysteine to the phenylalanine. The entry retains the CDR3 DNA only, 42 bases that are in frame from base 1. In total, approximately 700 healthy bone marrow donors made up the cohort. Cohort members were all nominally healthy when sampled, although unrecorded immune exposures were likely present. The donor was CMV seronegative and was included in the group of under 450 seronegative cohort members. A peripheral blood sample was provided by each donor, and peripheral blood mononuclear cells were used for TCR beta sequencing. Genomic DNA extraction from the blood cell samples was performed with the Qiagen DNeasy Blood Extraction Kit. General conclusions and limits of the study: In vitro tests confirmed that a few of the cytomegalovirus-associated TCR beta chains recognize cytomegalovirus antigens. Some IMGT-functional V segments, including TRBV6-2 and TRBV6-3, could not be told apart with the 87-base-pair reads, so those segments were excluded. V-gene and J-gene trimming of TCR beta chains was associated with a missense DCLRE1C variant in a later genetic analysis, and the association was replicated in an independent cohort. CMV serostatus was the only immune exposure information available for the cohort. Assigning TCR associations to individual alleles was difficult when HLA alleles, especially DR and DQ, strongly co-occurred. Correlated functional status among segregating V segments might reflect linkage disequilibrium, but an unknown experimental factor could not be ruled out. In a later analysis, about 17,000 TCR beta sequences were associated with specific HLA alleles at a false discovery rate of 0.05. A further reported finding was that TCR beta sequences accurately predicted the HLA-A and HLA-B alleles for most subjects in the first cohort. A later genetic analysis reported fewer N-insertions in productive TCRs among donors in an Asian-associated ancestry cluster than the approximately 700-donor mean. Sequencing depth was assumed to be roughly uniform across donors in the presence/absence analyses, though that assumption may not hold. In both the original and validation cohorts, the classifier was reported to diagnose cytomegalovirus status with high specificity and sensitivity. In a later analysis, HLA-associated TCR beta chains were found to be more clonally expanded and to have lower generation probabilities than equally common non-associated chains. While some public TCRs were present in many individuals, most TCR sequences turned up only very rarely across donors. An earlier analysis of around 500 of the donors showed that most TCR beta V segments appeared in productive rearrangements either about 90% or about 30% of the time, which broadly matched IMGT annotations. HLA typing was unavailable for some donors at each locus, so association tests used only the typed subset. Only TCR beta chains were sequenced in this cohort, and the absence of alpha or paired-chain data limited detectable features. Some 15 rarely observed V segments, including chromosome 9 orphons, were excluded from the earlier analysis of about 600 of the donors because counts were too low. According to a later analysis, parvovirus B19, influenza, CMV and Epstein-Barr virus appeared linked to several top co-occurrence clusters. In a later analysis, the rate of TCR association differed among HLA loci, with DRB1 alleles having the most associated TCRs and HLA-C alleles having the fewest. A group of highly shared sequence variants was considered likely to be a technical artifact of the sequencing pipeline. A total of fewer than 200 TCR beta chains were listed by the study as associated with cytomegalovirus. According to a later analysis, most CMV-associated TCR beta chains appeared to be HLA-restricted, and the HLA associations seemed to be driven largely by CMV exposure. The authors suggested that the approach could potentially be extended to other disease states and immunological phenotypes.

The library was produced with the immunoSEQ multiplex PCR assay. The multiplex PCR relied on a mix of 60 forward primers for TCR Vbeta segments and 13 reverse primers for TCR Jbeta segments. A multiplex PCR assay on genomic DNA amplified the CDR3 region of rearranged TCR beta genes. The Illumina HiSeq System was used to sequence the amplified TCR beta libraries as 87-base-pair reads. Processing in the source paper ran as follows. Across the 670 or so repertoires, a later analysis counted 80 million or so unique TCR beta chains, 8.5 million to 12 million of which were shared by at least two donors. To remove PCR and sequencing errors, raw reads were error-corrected and collapsed into unique sequences using a nearest-neighbor algorithm that merged closely related sequences. Alignment of CDR3 sequences to IMGT reference sequences was used to assign V, D and J gene segments. For a sequence to be retained, a match of at least six nucleotides to both a V gene segment and a J gene segment was required. A rearrangement was called productive if the CDR3 had no stop codons and remained in frame with V and J, and every other rearrangement was called non-productive. Following IMGT convention, CDR3 was defined as the stretch from the second conserved V-encoded cysteine up to the conserved J-encoded phenylalanine. The earlier analysis of about 570 of the donors excluded any sequence lacking an unambiguous match to a single V gene segment. In an earlier analysis of 450 to 750 of the donors, a V segment was called functional when productive rearrangements were above 56.7%, and segregating when the standard deviation between donors exceeded 5%. A statistical classification framework was developed to diagnose cytomegalovirus status using the catalog of TCR beta chain sequences. A later analysis assigned V and J genes by comparing TCR nucleotide sequences with IMGT/GENE-DB human TR gene sequences. The TCRdist pipeline was used in a later analysis to assign CDR3 sequences and most-parsimonious VDJ recombination scenarios. In a later analysis, every TCR beta chain was defined by the combination of its CDR3 amino acid sequence and its V-gene family, and reads without a unique V-gene family were dropped. A later analysis removed 592 highly shared, low-generation-probability nucleotide sequences to deal with suspected cross-contamination and a sequencing artifact. A later analysis calculated a clonal expansion index for each public chain from normalized within-repertoire ranks of inferred template counts. Generation probabilities in a later analysis came from a VDJ recombination model fitted to out-of-frame rearrangements, and those results were checked against IGoR. In a later analysis, hypergeometric tests were used to score TCR-TCR, TCR-HLA and TCR-CMV co-occurrence, with a repertoire-size bias correction applied to TCR pairs. False discovery rates were estimated in a later analysis by permuting HLA or CMV assignments 20 times. In a later analysis, co-occurring TCRs were grouped using DBSCAN, with TCRdist sequence similarity added in when clustering inside HLA-allele-positive subsets. Co-occurrence clustering excluded repertoires with fewer than 30,000 or more than 120,000 public chains, plus five with anomalous nucleotide sharing. TCRdb holds this immuneACCESS table with in-frame rearrangements only. Some clones are missing; in checked studies, unresolved V genes explain under half, and the rest has no known cause. V and J calls plus clone size are reproduced from that table; the DNA served to infer D and trimming. The table for this sample lists some 190,000 clones; over 75% of them were counted only once. Of the sample, around 2% falls within the top ten clones.

As to this clone: Its cognate antigen has yet to be identified. No clone much larger than this one lies a single base away; base qualities are absent.

The receptor comes from a man aged 18 to 30 in good health and CMV-seronegative. This sequence uses TRBV9 and TRBJ2-7, with the identity of the D gene unclear. The source material was PBMCs. CDR3 protein: CASSVGLATYEQYF. The sequenced DNA: TGTGCCAGCAGCGTAGGGCTGGCAACCTACGAGCAGTACTTC. When the CDR3 is completed using the reference TRBV9 and TRBJ2-7 genes on either side, the full variable domain is DSGVTQTPKHLITATGQRVTLRCSPRSGDLSVYWYQQSLDQGLQFLIQYYNGEERAKGNILERFSAQQFPDLHSELNLSSLELGDSALYFCASSVGLATYEQYFGPGTRLTVT.